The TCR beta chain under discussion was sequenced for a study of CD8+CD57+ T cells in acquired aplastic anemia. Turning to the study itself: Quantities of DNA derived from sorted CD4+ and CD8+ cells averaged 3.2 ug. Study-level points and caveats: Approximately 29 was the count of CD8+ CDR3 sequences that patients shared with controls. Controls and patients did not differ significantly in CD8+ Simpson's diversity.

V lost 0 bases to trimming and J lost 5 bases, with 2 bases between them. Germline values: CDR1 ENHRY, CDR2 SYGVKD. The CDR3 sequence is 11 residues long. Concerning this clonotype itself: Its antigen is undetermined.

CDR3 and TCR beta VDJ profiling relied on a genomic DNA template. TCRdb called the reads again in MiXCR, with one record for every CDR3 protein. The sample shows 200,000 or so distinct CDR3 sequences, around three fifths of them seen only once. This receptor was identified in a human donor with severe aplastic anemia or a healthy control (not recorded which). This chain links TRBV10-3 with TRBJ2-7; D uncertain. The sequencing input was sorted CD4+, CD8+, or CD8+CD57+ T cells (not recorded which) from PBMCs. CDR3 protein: CAISESHEQYF. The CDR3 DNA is TGTGCCATCAGTGAGTCCCACGAGCAGTACTTC.